The TCR beta chain under discussion was sequenced for a study of monozygotic twins with inflammatory bowel disease (dated by TCRdb to about 2019). Study-wide context: The full study comprised 28 monozygotic twin pairs: nine German pairs (four IBD-concordant, five IBD-discordant) and 19 IBD-discordant Danish pairs. The search for disease-associated traits relied mainly on comparing, within discordant pairs, IBD patients with their genetically identical healthy co-twins. Each individual had, on average, about 151 000 unique TCRalpha sequences and 181 000 unique TCRbeta sequences available for analysis. Study-wide conclusions, independent of this receptor: No difference in repertoire similarity was observed between concordant and discordant twins, possibly owing to limited statistical power. Distinction between different T cell subtypes could not be achieved in the analysis. Compared with healthy twins, IBD patients shared fewer clonotypes with other individuals, and the difference was most pronounced in patients with signs of disease activity. Measured by the inverse Simpson index, TCRbeta repertoire diversity was lower in IBD patients than in their healthy co-twins. The results gave no support for a single strong signal or clonotype linked to IBD. Background noise and inter-individual variability may have been introduced into the repertoires by the differing immunosuppressive treatments among patients.

From each donor, an approximately 2.4 ml peripheral blood sample was drawn into PAXgene tubes and stored at -80 degrees C. Without T cell sorting, total RNA was isolated from whole blood using the PAXgene blood miRNA kit on an automated QIAcube. Peripheral blood from monozygotic twin pairs who were concordant or discordant for inflammatory bowel disease underwent deep TCRalpha and TCRbeta repertoire profiling using unique molecular barcoding. For every twin pair, smoking habits were documented, and each individual was categorised as a current, former or never smoker. Sequences LNHDA (CDR1) and SQIVND (CDR2) are obtained from the germline V gene (reference sequence). The CDR3, cysteine through phenylalanine, is 14 amino acids long. Only the protein is available. Worth noting for this clonotype: The target of this receptor is not known.

The method was 5' RACE. Preparation of each TCR library used around 3.5 ug of total RNA. For each sample, cDNA synthesis with SMARTScribe reverse transcriptase was split into eight separate reactions. Unique molecular identifiers containing a 6-nucleotide sample barcode were introduced through template switching during cDNA synthesis. TCRalpha and TCRbeta cDNA was amplified by two nested PCRs of approximately 17 and 9 cycles, with bead purification after each PCR. Before amplification, the cDNA was treated with uracil DNA-glycosylase and purified using the QIAquick PCR purification kit. In the second PCR, Illumina TruSeq-compatible adapters and sample-specific barcodes were added. Library quality and concentration were assessed using TapeStation and Qubit, and approximately 5 ng of each library was pooled. Pooled libraries were sequenced on an Illumina HiSeq2500 single-index Rapid Run with 2 x 100 bp reads and custom sequencing primers. The paper's data handling went like this. UMI-based consensus assembly with MiGEC version 1.2.6 was used to correct PCR and sequencing errors. MiXCR version 2.1.1 was used for V(D)J alignment, clonotype assembly and CDR3 extraction. To normalise gene usage, clonotype sharing and MAIT/NKT TCR abundance, the top 1000, 10 000 and 20 000 clonotypes in each sample were analysed. Diversity was computed as the inverse Simpson index with the vegan R package after downsampling to 27 000 UMIs. Statistical testing used paired Mann-Whitney U tests on the discordant twin pairs and applied Benjamini-Hochberg correction for multiple testing. Once TCRdb had reprocessed the reads, it stored one entry per CDR3 protein sequence and supplied no DNA. Here the V and J calls rest on TCRdb's processing, not on the authors' analysis. The table of this sample itemizes 150,000 or so distinct CDR3 sequences. The top ten hold 7.4% of the sample.

Here the chain combines TRBV19 and TRBJ2-1; the TCRdb call, TRBD2, lacks DNA for checking. The specimen was blood. The origin of this receptor is a human donor with ulcerative colitis or Crohn's disease, or a healthy co-twin of an affected twin (not recorded which). CDR3 protein: CASTRASGNNEQFF. When the CDR3 is completed using the reference TRBV19 and TRBJ2-1 genes on either side, the full variable domain is DGGITQSPKYLFRKEGQNVTLSCEQNLNHDAMYWYRQDPGQGLRLIYYSQIVNDFQKGDIAEGYSVSREKKESFPLTVTSAQKNPTAFYLCASTRASGNNEQFFGPGTRLTVL.